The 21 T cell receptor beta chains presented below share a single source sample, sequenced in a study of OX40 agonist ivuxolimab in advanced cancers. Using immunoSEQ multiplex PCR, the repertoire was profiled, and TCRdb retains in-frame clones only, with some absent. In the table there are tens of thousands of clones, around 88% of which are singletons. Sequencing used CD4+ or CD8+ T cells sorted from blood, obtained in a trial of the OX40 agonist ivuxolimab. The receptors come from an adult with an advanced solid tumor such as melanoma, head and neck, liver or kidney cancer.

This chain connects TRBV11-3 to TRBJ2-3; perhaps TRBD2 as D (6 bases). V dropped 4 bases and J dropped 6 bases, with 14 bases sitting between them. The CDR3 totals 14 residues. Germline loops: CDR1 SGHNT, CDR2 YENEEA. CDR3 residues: CASSSGHAGDTQYF. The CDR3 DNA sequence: TGTGCCAGCAGCTCGGGCCACGCGGGGGATACGCAGTATTTT.

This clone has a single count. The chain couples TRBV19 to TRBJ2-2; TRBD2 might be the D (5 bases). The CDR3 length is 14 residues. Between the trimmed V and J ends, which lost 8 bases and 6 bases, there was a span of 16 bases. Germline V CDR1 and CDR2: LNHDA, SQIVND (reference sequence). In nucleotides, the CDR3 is TGTGCCAGTTCCCGGGAAACTGGGGCCGGGGAGCTGTTTTTT. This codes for CASSRETGAGELFF.

The CDR3 DNA is TGTGCCAGCAGCTTATCTTCCGGGACCCAGTACTTC. This codes for CASSLSSGTQYF. The rearrangement links TRBV11-3 to TRBJ2-5; D not certain. Trimming left V 2 bases short and J 7 bases short, with 8 bases between. This CDR3 spans 12 amino acids. Germline V gives CDR1 SGHNT, CDR2 YENEEA.

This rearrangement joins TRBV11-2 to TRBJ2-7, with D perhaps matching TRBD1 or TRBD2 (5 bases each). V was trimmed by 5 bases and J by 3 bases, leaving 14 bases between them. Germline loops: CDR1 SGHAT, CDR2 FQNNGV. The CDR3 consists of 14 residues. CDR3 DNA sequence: TGTGCCAGCAGCGGGCTCGGGGCGGACTACGAGCAGTACTTC. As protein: CASSGLGADYEQYF.

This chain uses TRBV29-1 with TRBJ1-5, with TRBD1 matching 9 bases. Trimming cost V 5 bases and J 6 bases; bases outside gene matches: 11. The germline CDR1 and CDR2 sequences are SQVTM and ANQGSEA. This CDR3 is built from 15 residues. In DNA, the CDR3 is TGCAGCGTTACCGGGACAGGGCCCGGAAGTCAGCCCCAGCATTTT. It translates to CSVTGTGPGSQPQHF. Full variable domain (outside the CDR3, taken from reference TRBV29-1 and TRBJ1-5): SAVISQKPSRDICQRGTSLTIQCQVDSQVTMMFWYRQQPGQSLTLIATANQGSEATYESGFVIDKFPISRPNLTFSTLTVSNMSPEDSSIYLCSVTGTGPGSQPQHFGDGTRLSIL.

The CDR3 protein is CASLSENDGYTF. The CDR3 coding sequence is TGCGCCAGCCTCTCGGAGAATGATGGCTACACCTTC. The rearrangement uses TRBV5-1 and TRBJ1-2, with no clear D. CDR3 length equals 12 residues. The V gene's germline CDR1 is SGHRS and CDR2 YFSETQ. Deletions cut 7 bases from V and 6 bases from J, with 13 bases between. The full variable domain, with the rest looked up from reference TRBV5-1 and TRBJ1-2, is KAGVTQTPRYLIKTRGQQVTLSCSPISGHRSVSWYQQTPGQGLQFLFEYFSETQRNKGNFPGRFSGRQFSNSRSEMNVSTLELGDSALYLCASLSENDGYTFGSGTRLTVV.

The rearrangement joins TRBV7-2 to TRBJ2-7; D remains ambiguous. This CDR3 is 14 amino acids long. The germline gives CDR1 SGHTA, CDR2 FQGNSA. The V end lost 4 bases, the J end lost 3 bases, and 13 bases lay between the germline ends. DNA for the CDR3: TGTGCCAGCAGCTACGACATCAGAAGCTACGAGCAGTACTTC. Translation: CASSYDIRSYEQYF.

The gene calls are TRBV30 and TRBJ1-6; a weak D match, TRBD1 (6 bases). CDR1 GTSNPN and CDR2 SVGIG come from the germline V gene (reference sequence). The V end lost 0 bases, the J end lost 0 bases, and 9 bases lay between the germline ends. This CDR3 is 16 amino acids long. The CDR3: CAWSVGGISYNSPLHF. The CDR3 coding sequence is TGTGCCTGGAGTGTAGGGGGTATCTCCTATAATTCACCCCTCCACTTT.

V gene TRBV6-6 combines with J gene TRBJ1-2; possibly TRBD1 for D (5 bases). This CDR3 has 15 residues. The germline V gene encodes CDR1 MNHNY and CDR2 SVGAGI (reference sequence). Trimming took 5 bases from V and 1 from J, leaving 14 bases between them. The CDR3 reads CASSRPKDSNYGYTF. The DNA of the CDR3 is TGTGCCAGCAGTCGCCCGAAAGACAGTAACTATGGCTACACCTTC.

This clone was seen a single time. The CDR3 sequence: CASSLMGAARNQPQHF. DNA for the CDR3: TGTGCCAGCAGCTTGATGGGAGCTGCCCGGAATCAGCCCCAGCATTTT. The V gene is TRBV5-6, the J gene TRBJ1-5; no clear D gene. Germline V gene data show CDR1 as SGHDT and CDR2 as YYEEEE. With 1 base removed from V and 4 bases from J, the gap between germline ends came to 15 bases. The length of the CDR3 is 16 residues.

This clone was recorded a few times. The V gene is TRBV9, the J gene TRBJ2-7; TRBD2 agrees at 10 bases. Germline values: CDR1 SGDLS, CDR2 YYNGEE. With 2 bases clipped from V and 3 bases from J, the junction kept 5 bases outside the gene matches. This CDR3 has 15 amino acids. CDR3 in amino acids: CASSVGLADDYEQYF. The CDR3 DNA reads TGTGCCAGCAGCGTCGGACTAGCGGACGACTACGAGCAGTACTTC.

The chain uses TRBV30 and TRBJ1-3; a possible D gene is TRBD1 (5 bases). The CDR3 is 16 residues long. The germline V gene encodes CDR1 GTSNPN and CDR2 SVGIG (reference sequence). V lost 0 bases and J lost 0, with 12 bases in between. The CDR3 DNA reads TGTGCCTGGAGTGTGGGGGGACCCGGCTCTGGAAACACCATATATTTT. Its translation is CAWSVGGPGSGNTIYF.

The CDR3 sequence is CASSTGQGSPGELFF. CDR3 coding DNA: TGTGCCAGCAGTACGGGACAGGGTTCCCCCGGGGAGCTGTTTTTT. This chain links TRBV27 with TRBJ2-2; 9 positions match TRBD1. The CDR3 runs to 15 residues. After removal of 5 bases from V and 6 bases from J, the junction contained 7 bases not matched to a gene. From germline, CDR1 is MNHEY and CDR2 SMNVEV (reference sequence).

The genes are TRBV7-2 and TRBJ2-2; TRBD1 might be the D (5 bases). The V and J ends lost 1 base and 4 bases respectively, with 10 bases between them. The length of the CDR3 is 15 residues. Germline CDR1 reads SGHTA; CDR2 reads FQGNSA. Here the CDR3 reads CASSLEGWGTGELFF. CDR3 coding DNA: TGTGCCAGCAGCTTAGAGGGGTGGGGCACCGGGGAGCTGTTTTTT.

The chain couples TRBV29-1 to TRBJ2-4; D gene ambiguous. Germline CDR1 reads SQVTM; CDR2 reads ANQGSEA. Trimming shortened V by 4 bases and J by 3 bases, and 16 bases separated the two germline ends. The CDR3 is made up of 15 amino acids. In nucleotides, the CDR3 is TGCAGCGTTGTTTGGGTGGACGAGGTCAAAAACATTCAGTACTTC. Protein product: CSVVWVDEVKNIQYF.

CDR3 in amino acids: CASSQRDSWDQPQHF. The CDR3 DNA reads TGCGCCAGCAGCCAACGGGACTCCTGGGATCAGCCCCAGCATTTT. This sequence joins TRBV4-1 and TRBJ1-5; a weak D match, TRBD1 (5 bases). Between the trimmed V and J ends, which lost 2 bases and 5 bases, there was a span of 13 bases. The CDR3 has 15 residues. Germline V gives CDR1 MGHRA, CDR2 YSYEKL.

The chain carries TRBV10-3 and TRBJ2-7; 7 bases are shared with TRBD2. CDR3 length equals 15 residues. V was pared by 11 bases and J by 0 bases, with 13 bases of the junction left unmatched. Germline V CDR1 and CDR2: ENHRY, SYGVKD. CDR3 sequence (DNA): TGTGCCGCCCGAGGAGGCGGGGGAATCTCCTACGAGCAGTACTTC. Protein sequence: CAARGGGGISYEQYF.

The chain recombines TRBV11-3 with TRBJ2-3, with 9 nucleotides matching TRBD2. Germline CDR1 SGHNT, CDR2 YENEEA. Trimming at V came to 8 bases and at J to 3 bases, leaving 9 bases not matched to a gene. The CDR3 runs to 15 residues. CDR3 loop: CASGPSGGMTDTQYF. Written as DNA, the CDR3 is TGTGCCAGCGGGCCCAGCGGGGGGATGACAGATACGCAGTATTTT. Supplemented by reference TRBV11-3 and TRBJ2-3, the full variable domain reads EAGVVQSPRYKIIEKKQPVAFWCNPISGHNTLYWYLQNLGQGPELLIRYENEEAVDDSQLPKDRFSAERLKGVDSTLKIQPAELGDSAVYLCASGPSGGMTDTQYFGPGTRLTVL.

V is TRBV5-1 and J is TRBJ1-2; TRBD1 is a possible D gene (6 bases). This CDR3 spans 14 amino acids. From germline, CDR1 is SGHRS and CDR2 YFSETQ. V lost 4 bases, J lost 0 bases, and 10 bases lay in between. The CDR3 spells CASSPQGTNYGYTF. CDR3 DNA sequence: TGCGCCAGCAGCCCCCAGGGGACTAACTATGGCTACACCTTC.

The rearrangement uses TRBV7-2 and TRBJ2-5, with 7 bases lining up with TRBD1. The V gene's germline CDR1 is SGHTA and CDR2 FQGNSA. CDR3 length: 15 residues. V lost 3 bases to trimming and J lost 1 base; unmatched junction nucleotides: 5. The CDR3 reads CASSFTRDSQETQYF. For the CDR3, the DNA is TGTGCCAGCAGCTTCACACGGGACAGCCAAGAGACCCAGTACTTC.

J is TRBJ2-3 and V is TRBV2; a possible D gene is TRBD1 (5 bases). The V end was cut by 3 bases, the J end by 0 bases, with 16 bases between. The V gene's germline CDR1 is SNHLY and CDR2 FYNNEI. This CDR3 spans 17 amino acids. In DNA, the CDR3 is TGTGCCAGCAGTGACCCCGGTTGGGGCTCTAGCACAGATACGCAGTATTTT. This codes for CASSDPGWGSSTDTQYF.